The rows below give T cell receptor beta chains drawn from one sample of a study of blood T cell repertoires in COVID-19. Profiled with immunoSEQ multiplex PCR; TCRdb holds only in-frame clones, not every one. The table shows tens of thousands of clones, with roughly 87% occurring only once. Specimen: peripheral blood. The receptors were gathered from a man older than 75 in a cohort sampled during active COVID-19. The CDR3 runs from the conserved cysteine through the conserved F or W. A D gene is named only where the DNA matches it firmly. Where a row states a size, it is once, few, many or the class of an expanded clone; other rows omit it.

j_gene: TRBJ1-1; abundance: .; v_gene: TRBV4-1; d_gene: .; CDR3nt: TGCGCCAGCAGCCAAGAAATAACGGGAGGAACTGAAGCTTTCTTT; CDR3aa: CASSQEITGGTEAFF
j_gene: TRBJ2-6; abundance: .; v_gene: TRBV19; d_gene: .; CDR3nt: TGTGCCAGTAGTATCAGTGGAGTGTTGAACTCTGGGGCCAACGTCCTGACTTTC; CDR3aa: CASSISGVLNSGANVLTF
j_gene: TRBJ2-2; abundance: .; v_gene: TRBV9; d_gene: TRBD1; CDR3nt: TGTGCCAGCAGCGTGACAGGGACGGGCACCGGGGAGCTGTTTTTT; CDR3aa: CASSVTGTGTGELFF
j_gene: TRBJ2-5; abundance: .; v_gene: TRBV21-1; d_gene: .; CDR3nt: TGTGCCAGCAGCAAAGCGACAGGGGAAGAGACCCAGTACTTC; CDR3aa: CASSKATGEETQYF
j_gene: TRBJ2-7; abundance: .; v_gene: TRBV14; d_gene: TRBD2; CDR3nt: TGTGCCAGCAGCCAAGAACCGGGACTAGCAATAAGAAGCCACGAGCAGTACTTC; CDR3aa: CASSQEPGLAIRSHEQYF
j_gene: TRBJ1-2; abundance: .; v_gene: TRBV7-9; d_gene: .; CDR3nt: TGTGCCAGCAGCTTTAACCCTGACAGGCTCTATGGCTACACCTTC; CDR3aa: CASSFNPDRLYGYTF
j_gene: TRBJ2-7; abundance: .; v_gene: TRBV6-6; d_gene: .; CDR3nt: TGTGCCAGCACCAAGGGCGGGGAAGGGACCTACGAGCAGTACTTC; CDR3aa: CASTKGGEGTYEQYF
j_gene: TRBJ1-3; abundance: .; v_gene: TRBV10-3; d_gene: .; CDR3nt: TGTGCCATCAGTGAGTCATGGGGGCGCATTGGAAACACCATATATTTT; CDR3aa: CAISESWGRIGNTIYF
j_gene: TRBJ1-4; abundance: .; v_gene: TRBV5-1; d_gene: TRBD1; CDR3nt: TGCGCCAGCAGCTTGGGGACAGGCGCGGGTCCAACTAATGAAAAACTGTTTTTT; CDR3aa: CASSLGTGAGPTNEKLFF
j_gene: TRBJ2-2; abundance: .; v_gene: TRBV30; d_gene: .; CDR3nt: TGTGCCTGGAGTGGCCAGACTAGAACCGGGGAGCTGTTTTTT; CDR3aa: CAWSGQTRTGELFF
j_gene: TRBJ2-7; abundance: .; v_gene: TRBV18; d_gene: .; CDR3nt: TGTGCCAGCTCACCACCCGGACAGTCCTACGAGCAGTACTTC; CDR3aa: CASSPPGQSYEQYF
j_gene: TRBJ1-2; abundance: .; v_gene: TRBV30; d_gene: .; CDR3nt: TGTGCCTGGGATGGCGGGGGCAGCTATGGCTACACCTTC; CDR3aa: CAWDGGGSYGYTF
j_gene: TRBJ2-1; abundance: .; v_gene: TRBV7-9; d_gene: TRBD2; CDR3nt: TGTGCCAGCAGCTTAGGAGGTAGCGGGAAGAATGAGCAGTTCTTC; CDR3aa: CASSLGGSGKNEQFF
j_gene: TRBJ1-1; abundance: .; v_gene: TRBV6-6; d_gene: .; CDR3nt: TGTGCCAGCAGTTACTCTGTCAGGGATAACACTGAAGCTTTCTTT; CDR3aa: CASSYSVRDNTEAFF
j_gene: TRBJ2-2; abundance: .; v_gene: TRBV7-7; d_gene: TRBD2; CDR3nt: TGTGCTAGCAGCCCGACTAGCGGAGGCACCGGGGAGCTGTTTTTT; CDR3aa: CASSPTSGGTGELFF
j_gene: TRBJ2-7; abundance: .; v_gene: TRBV11-3; d_gene: TRBD2; CDR3nt: TGTGCCAGCAGCCTTGGGAGGGTCGACTGTTGGCGCGGGGGGGCAAAGGAGCAGTACTTC; CDR3aa: CASSLGRVDCWRGGAKEQYF
j_gene: TRBJ2-1; abundance: once; v_gene: TRBV29-1; d_gene: .; CDR3nt: TGCAGCGCTTCGTCCGACAGAAGAAATGAGCAGTTCTTC; CDR3aa: CSASSDRRNEQFF
j_gene: TRBJ2-7; abundance: .; v_gene: TRBV3-1/TRBV3-2; d_gene: .; CDR3nt: TGTGCCAGCAGCCGCCCCGGCAGGCGATCCTACGAGCAGTACTTC; CDR3aa: CASSRPGRRSYEQYF
j_gene: TRBJ2-5; abundance: .; v_gene: TRBV5-1; d_gene: .; CDR3nt: TGCGCCAGCAGCTTACCAGGGGGGACGCAAGAGACCCAGTACTTC; CDR3aa: CASSLPGGTQETQYF
j_gene: TRBJ2-1; abundance: .; v_gene: TRBV4-3; d_gene: TRBD1; CDR3nt: TGCGCCAGCAGCCAATCCGGGACAGGGGCCTACAATGAGCAGTTCTTC; CDR3aa: CASSQSGTGAYNEQFF
j_gene: TRBJ2-3; abundance: .; v_gene: TRBV4-3; d_gene: TRBD2; CDR3nt: TGCGCCAGCAGCGTACTAGCGGGGGCCAGCACAGATACGCAGTATTTT; CDR3aa: CASSVLAGASTDTQYF
j_gene: TRBJ1-5; abundance: .; v_gene: TRBV30; d_gene: .; CDR3nt: TGTGCCTGGAGTGTCGTAGGAGGTCAGCCCCAGCATTTT; CDR3aa: CAWSVVGGQPQHF
j_gene: TRBJ1-6; abundance: .; v_gene: TRBV18; d_gene: TRBD1; CDR3nt: TGTGCCAGCTCACCAACTTGGGACAGGGTTAATTCACCCCTCCACTTT; CDR3aa: CASSPTWDRVNSPLHF
j_gene: TRBJ1-3; abundance: .; v_gene: TRBV30; d_gene: .; CDR3nt: TGTGCCTTCGGTCCCTTCTCTGGAAACACCATATATTTT; CDR3aa: CAFGPFSGNTIYF
j_gene: TRBJ1-6; abundance: few; v_gene: TRBV4-3; d_gene: .; CDR3nt: TGCGCCAGCAGCCAGGCGCGGGGGAGTTCACCCCTCCACTTT; CDR3aa: CASSQARGSSPLHF
j_gene: TRBJ2-1; abundance: .; v_gene: TRBV5-1; d_gene: TRBD1; CDR3nt: TGCGCCAGCAGCTTGGGACAGGGGGCGTCGCATGAGCAGTTCTTC; CDR3aa: CASSLGQGASHEQFF
j_gene: TRBJ2-7; abundance: .; v_gene: TRBV7-7; d_gene: TRBD2; CDR3nt: TGTGCCAGCAGCTTAACCCCAACAGCGGGGGGGAACGAGCAGTACTTC; CDR3aa: CASSLTPTAGGNEQYF
j_gene: TRBJ1-1; abundance: .; v_gene: TRBV18; d_gene: .; CDR3nt: TGTGCCAGCTCCCCCAGCGGGGCCTTGAACACTGAAGCTTTCTTT; CDR3aa: CASSPSGALNTEAFF
j_gene: TRBJ2-7; abundance: .; v_gene: TRBV5-1; d_gene: TRBD1; CDR3nt: TGCGCCAGCAGCCCAAGACAGGGGACGTCCTACGAGCAGTACTTC; CDR3aa: CASSPRQGTSYEQYF
j_gene: TRBJ1-6; abundance: .; v_gene: TRBV6-1; d_gene: .; CDR3nt: TGTGCCAGCAGTGAACAGAGGAGGGCACCTAATTCACCCCTCCACTTT; CDR3aa: CASSEQRRAPNSPLHF
j_gene: TRBJ2-2; abundance: .; v_gene: TRBV10-3; d_gene: .; CDR3nt: TGTGCCATCAGTGAATATGGACAGCTCGCGAACACCGGGGAGCTGTTTTTT; CDR3aa: CAISEYGQLANTGELFF
j_gene: TRBJ2-3; abundance: .; v_gene: TRBV6-2/TRBV6-3; d_gene: TRBD2; CDR3nt: TGTGCCAGCAGTCAACGGACTAGCGGGGGGCTAGATACGCAGTATTTT; CDR3aa: CASSQRTSGGLDTQYF
j_gene: TRBJ1-2; abundance: .; v_gene: TRBV4-3; d_gene: TRBD1; CDR3nt: TGCGCCAGCAGCCTTGAGGGGACAGGGCGGAGCGGCTACACCTTC; CDR3aa: CASSLEGTGRSGYTF
j_gene: TRBJ2-3; abundance: .; v_gene: TRBV3-1/TRBV3-2; d_gene: .; CDR3nt: TGTGCCAGCAGCCAAGATGGTAGTTTGAATACGCAGTATTTT; CDR3aa: CASSQDGSLNTQYF
j_gene: TRBJ2-5; abundance: once; v_gene: TRBV15; d_gene: .; CDR3nt: TGTGCCACCAGCAGAGATTCAACAGGGAAAGAGACCCAGTACTTC; CDR3aa: CATSRDSTGKETQYF
j_gene: TRBJ1-6; abundance: .; v_gene: TRBV18; d_gene: .; CDR3nt: TGTGCCAGCTCCGCAGCAGGTCGCAATTCACCCCTCCACTTT; CDR3aa: CASSAAGRNSPLHF